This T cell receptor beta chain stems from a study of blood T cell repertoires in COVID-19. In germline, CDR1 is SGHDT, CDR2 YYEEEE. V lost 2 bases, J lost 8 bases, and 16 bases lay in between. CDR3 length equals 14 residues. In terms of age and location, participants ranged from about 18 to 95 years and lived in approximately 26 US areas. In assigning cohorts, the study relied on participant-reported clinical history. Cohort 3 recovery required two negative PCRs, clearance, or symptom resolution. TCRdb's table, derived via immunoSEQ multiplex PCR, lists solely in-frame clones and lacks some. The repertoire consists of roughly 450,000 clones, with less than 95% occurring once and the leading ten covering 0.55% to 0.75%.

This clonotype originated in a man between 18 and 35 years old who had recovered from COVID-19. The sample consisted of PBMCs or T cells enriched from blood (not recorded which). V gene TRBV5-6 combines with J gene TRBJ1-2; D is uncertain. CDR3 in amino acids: CASSFREVRKGYTF. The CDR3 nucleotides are TGTGCCAGCAGCTTCCGGGAGGTCCGGAAAGGCTACACCTTC.